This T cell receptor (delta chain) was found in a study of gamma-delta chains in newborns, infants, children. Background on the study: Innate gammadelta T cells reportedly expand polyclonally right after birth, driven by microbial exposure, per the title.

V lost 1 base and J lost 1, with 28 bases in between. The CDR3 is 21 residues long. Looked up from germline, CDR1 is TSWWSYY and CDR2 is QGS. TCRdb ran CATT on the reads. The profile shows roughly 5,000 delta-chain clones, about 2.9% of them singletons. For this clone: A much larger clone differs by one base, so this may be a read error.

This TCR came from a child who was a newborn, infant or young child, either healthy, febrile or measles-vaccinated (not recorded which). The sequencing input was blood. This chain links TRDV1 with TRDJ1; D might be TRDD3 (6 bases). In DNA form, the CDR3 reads TGTGCTCTTGGGGAACACTTCACCCCCTGGGGACTGACTCCGTTCACCGATAAACTCATCTTT. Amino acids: CALGEHFTPWGLTPFTDKLIF.